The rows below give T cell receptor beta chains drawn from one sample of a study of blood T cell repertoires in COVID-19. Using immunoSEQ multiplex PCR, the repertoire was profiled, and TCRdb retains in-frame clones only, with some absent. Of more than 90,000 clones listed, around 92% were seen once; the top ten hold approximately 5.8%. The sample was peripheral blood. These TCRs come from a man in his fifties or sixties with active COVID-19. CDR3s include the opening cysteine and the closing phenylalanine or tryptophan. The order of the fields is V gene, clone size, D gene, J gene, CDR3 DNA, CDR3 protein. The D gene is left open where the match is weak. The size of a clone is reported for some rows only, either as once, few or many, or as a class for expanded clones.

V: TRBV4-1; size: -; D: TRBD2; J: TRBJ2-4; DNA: TGCGCCAGCAGTGGATATAGCGGGGCCAAAAACATTCAGTACTTC; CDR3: CASSGYSGAKNIQYF
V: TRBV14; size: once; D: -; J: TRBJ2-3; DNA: TGTGCCAGCAGCCAAGTTCGCGGTGATACGCAGTATTTT; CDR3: CASSQVRGDTQYF
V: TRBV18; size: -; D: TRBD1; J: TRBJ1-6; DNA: TGTGCCAGCTCACCGAAAGCGGACAGGGGTGAGACACCCCTCCACTTT; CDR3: CASSPKADRGETPLHF
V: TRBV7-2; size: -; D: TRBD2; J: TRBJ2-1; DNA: TGTGCCAGCAGCTTCCTAGCGGGTAAAGGTGAGCAGTTCTTC; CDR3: CASSFLAGKGEQFF
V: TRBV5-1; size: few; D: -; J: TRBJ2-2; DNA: TGCGCCAGCAGCTCAGCCGGGACTTCGAACACCGGGGAGCTGTTTTTT; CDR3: CASSSAGTSNTGELFF
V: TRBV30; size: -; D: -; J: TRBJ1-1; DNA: TGTGCCTGGAGTCCTACTGGGCGAGCTTTCTTT; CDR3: CAWSPTGRAFF
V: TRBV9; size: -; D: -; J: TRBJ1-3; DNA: TGTGCCAGCAGCCCCCCGTACTCTGGAAACACCATATATTTT; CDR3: CASSPPYSGNTIYF
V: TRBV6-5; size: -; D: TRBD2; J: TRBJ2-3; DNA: TGTGCCAGCAGGGCGGGACTAGCAGGCGATACGCAGTATTTT; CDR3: CASRAGLAGDTQYF
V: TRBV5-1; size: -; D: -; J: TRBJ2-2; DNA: TGCGCCAGCAGCTTGGGACAGACCGGGGAGCTGTTTTTT; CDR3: CASSLGQTGELFF
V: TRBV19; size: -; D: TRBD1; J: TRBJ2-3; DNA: TGTGCCAGTAGTATGGACAGGTCCGTCGACGATACGCAGTATTTT; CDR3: CASSMDRSVDDTQYF
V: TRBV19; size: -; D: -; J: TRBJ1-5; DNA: TGTGCCAGTAGTATAGACAGGTATCAGCCCCAGCATTTT; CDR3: CASSIDRYQPQHF
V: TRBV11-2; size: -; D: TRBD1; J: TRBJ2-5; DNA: TGTGCCAGCAGCTTAGCCGGGACAGGGAATATTCAAGAGACCCAGTACTTC; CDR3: CASSLAGTGNIQETQYF
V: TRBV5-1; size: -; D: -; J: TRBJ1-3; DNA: TGCGCCAGCAGCTTGGAACAGGGAAGCCCAGCTGGAAACACCATATATTTT; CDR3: CASSLEQGSPAGNTIYF
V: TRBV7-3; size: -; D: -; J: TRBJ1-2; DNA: TGTGCCAGCAGCTCCGGGACGACGGCGGGAGGCTACACCTTC; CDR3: CASSSGTTAGGYTF
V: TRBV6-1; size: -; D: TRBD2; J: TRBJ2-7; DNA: TGTGCCAGCAGTGCAACCGGGACTAGTGCTTCCGGTTACGAGCAGTACTTC; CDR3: CASSATGTSASGYEQYF
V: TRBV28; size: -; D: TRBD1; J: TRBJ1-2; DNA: TGTGCCAGCAATGACATCCGGACAGGGGGTGGCTACACCTTC; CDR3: CASNDIRTGGGYTF
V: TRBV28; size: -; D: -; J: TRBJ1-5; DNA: TGTGCCAGCACCCCGGACAGATATCAGCCCCAGCATTTT; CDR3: CASTPDRYQPQHF
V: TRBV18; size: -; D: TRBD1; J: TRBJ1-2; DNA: TGTGCCAGCTCGAGACAGGGGGCGCAGGGCGGCTACACCTTC; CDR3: CASSRQGAQGGYTF
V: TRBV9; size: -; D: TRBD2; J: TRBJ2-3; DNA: TGTGCCAGCGGCAGGGTCACCAGCGGGAGAGGGGGAGATACGCAGTATTTT; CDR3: CASGRVTSGRGGDTQYF
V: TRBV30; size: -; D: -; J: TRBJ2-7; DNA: TGTGCCTGGGGGCGACAGGAAACCTCCTACGAGCAGTACTTC; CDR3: CAWGRQETSYEQYF
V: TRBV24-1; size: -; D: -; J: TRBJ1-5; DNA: TGTGCCACCAGTGACGGTAAGGGGAACGTTGGGAATCAGCCCCAGCATTTT; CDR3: CATSDGKGNVGNQPQHF
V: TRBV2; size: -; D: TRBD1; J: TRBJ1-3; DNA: TGTGCCAGCAGGGAGGGACAGCTCTCTGGAAACACCATATATTTT; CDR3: CASREGQLSGNTIYF
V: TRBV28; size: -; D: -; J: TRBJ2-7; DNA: TGTGCCAGCAGTTTAATCCCCTGGGGGGAATACGAGCAGTACTTC; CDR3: CASSLIPWGEYEQYF
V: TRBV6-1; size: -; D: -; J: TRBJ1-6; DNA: TGTGCCAGCAGTGAAGCGAGGCTTAATTCACCCCTCCACTTT; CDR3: CASSEARLNSPLHF
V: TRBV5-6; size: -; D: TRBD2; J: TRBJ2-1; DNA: TGTGCCAGCAGCTCACTGGGGAAGCGGGAGACTTCCTACAATGAGCAGTTCTTC; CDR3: CASSSLGKRETSYNEQFF
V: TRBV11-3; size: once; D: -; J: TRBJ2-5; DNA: TGTGCCAGCAGCGTAGGGACGGGGGTCCAAGAGACCCAGTACTTC; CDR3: CASSVGTGVQETQYF
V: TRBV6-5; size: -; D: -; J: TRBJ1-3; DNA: TGTGCCAGCAGTTACTTCAGCGAGAGCTCTGGAAACACCATATATTTT; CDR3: CASSYFSESSGNTIYF
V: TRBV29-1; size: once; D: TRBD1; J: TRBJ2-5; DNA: TGCAGCGTATCTACAGGGGGTGGAGAGACCCAGTACTTC; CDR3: CSVSTGGGETQYF
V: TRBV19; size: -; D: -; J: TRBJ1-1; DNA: TGTGCCAGCTCTCGGGAAGGGTTGAACACTGAAGCTTTCTTT; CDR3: CASSREGLNTEAFF
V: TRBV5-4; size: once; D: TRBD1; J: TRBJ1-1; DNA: TGTGCCAGCAGCAGAGGGACAGACCATGAAGCTTTCTTT; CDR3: CASSRGTDHEAFF
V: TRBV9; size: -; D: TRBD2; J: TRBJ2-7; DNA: TGTGCCAGCAGTGGGGGACTAGGCATTTACGAGCAGTACTTC; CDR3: CASSGGLGIYEQYF